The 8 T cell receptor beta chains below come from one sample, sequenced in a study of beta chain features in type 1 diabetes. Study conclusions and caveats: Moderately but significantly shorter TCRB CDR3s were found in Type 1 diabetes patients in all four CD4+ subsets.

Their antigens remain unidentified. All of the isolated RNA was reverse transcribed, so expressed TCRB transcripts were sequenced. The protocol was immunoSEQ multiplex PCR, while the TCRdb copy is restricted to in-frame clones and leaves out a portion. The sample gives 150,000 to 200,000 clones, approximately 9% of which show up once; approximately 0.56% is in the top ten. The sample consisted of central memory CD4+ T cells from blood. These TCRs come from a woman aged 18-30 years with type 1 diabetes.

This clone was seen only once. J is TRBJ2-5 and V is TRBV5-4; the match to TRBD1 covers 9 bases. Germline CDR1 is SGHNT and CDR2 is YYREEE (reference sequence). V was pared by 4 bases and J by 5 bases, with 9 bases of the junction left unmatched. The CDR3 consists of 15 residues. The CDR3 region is CASSPGTGRRETQYF. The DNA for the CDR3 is TGTGCCAGCAGCCCCGGGACAGGGCGGCGGGAGACCCAGTACTTC.

The CDR3 sequence is CASSETGYGYTF. CDR3 coding DNA: TGTGCCAGCAGTGAGACAGGGTACGGCTACACCTTC. The V gene is TRBV28, the J gene TRBJ1-2, with TRBD1 identical over 7 bases. V lost 5 bases and J lost 8; bases outside the gene matches: 5. The CDR3 is 12 amino acids. Germline lookup yields CDR1 MDHEN and CDR2 SYDVKM.

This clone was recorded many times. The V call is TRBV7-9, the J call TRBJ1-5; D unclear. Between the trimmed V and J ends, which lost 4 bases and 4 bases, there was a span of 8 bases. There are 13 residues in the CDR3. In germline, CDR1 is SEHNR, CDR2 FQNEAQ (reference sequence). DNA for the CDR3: TGTGCCAGCAGCTACGGGTCAAATCAGCCCCAGCATTTT. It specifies CASSYGSNQPQHF.

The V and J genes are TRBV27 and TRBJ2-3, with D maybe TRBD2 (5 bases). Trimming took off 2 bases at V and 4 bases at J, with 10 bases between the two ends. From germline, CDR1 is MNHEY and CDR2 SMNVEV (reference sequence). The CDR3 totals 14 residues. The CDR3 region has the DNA TGTGCCAGCAGTTTACTAGCAGTCCCAGATACGCAGTATTTT. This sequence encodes CASSLLAVPDTQYF.

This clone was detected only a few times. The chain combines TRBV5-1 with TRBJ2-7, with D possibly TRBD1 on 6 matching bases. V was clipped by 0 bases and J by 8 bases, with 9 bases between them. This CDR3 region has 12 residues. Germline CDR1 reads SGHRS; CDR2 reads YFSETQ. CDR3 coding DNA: TGCGCCAGCAGCTTGGAAGACAGGCAGCAGTACTTC. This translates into CASSLEDRQQYF.

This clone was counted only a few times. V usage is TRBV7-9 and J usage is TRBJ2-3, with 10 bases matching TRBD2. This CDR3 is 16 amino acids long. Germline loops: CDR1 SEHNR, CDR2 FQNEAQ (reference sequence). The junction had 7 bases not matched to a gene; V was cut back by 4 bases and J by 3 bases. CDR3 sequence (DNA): TGTGCCAGCAGCTCCGTAGCGGGAGGAGGGACAGATACGCAGTATTTT. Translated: CASSSVAGGGTDTQYF.

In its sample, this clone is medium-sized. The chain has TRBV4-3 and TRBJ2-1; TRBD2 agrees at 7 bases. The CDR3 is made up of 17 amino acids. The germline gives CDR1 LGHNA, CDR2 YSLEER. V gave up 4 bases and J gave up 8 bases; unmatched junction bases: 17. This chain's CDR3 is CASSRRMGGGPLDEQFF. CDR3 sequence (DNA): TGCGCCAGCAGCCGCCGAATGGGGGGAGGGCCCTTGGATGAGCAGTTCTTC.

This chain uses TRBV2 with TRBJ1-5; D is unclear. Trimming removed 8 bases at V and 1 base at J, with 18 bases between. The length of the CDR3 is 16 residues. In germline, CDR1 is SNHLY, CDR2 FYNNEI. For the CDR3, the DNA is TGTGCCAGCGGGTACGGGGTGGTTAGGAGCAATCAGCCCCAGCATTTT. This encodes CASGYGVVRSNQPQHF.